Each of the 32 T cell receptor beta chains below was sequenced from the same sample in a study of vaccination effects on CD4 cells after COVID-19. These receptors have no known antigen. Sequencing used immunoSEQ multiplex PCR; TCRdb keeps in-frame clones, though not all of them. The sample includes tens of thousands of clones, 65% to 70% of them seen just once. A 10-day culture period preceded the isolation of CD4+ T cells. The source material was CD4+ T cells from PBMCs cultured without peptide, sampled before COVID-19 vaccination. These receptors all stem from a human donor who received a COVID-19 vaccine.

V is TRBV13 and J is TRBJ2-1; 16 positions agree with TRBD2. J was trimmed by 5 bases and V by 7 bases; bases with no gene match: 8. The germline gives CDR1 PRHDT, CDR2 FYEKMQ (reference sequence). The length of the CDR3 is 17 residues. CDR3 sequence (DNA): TGTGCCAGCACCCCGGGGACTAGCGGGAGGGTCAACAATGAGCAGTTCTTC. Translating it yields CASTPGTSGRVNNEQFF.

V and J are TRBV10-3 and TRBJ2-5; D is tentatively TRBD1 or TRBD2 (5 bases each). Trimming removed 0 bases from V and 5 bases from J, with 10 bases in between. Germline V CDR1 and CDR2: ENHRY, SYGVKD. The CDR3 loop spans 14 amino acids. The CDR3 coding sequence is TGTGCCATCAGTGAGTCGCTCGGGACGGAGACCCAGTACTTC. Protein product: CAISESLGTETQYF.

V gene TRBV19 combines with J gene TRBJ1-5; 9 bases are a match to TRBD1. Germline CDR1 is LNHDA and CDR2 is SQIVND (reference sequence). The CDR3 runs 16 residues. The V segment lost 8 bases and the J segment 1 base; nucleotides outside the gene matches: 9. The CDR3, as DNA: TGTGCCAGTGCCACAGGGGGCATAGTAAGCAATCAGCCCCAGCATTTT. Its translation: CASATGGIVSNQPQHF.

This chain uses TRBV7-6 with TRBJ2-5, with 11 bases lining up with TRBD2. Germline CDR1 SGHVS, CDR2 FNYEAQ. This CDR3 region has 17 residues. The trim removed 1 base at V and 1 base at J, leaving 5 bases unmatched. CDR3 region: CASSLEPSGGRQETQYF. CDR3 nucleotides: TGTGCCAGCAGCTTAGAACCTAGCGGGGGGCGCCAAGAGACCCAGTACTTC.

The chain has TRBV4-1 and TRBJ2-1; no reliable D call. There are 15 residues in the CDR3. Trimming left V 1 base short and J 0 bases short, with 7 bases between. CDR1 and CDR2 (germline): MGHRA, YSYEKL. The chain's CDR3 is CASSQVPDSYNEQFF. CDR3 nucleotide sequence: TGCGCCAGCAGCCAAGTTCCGGACTCCTACAATGAGCAGTTCTTC.

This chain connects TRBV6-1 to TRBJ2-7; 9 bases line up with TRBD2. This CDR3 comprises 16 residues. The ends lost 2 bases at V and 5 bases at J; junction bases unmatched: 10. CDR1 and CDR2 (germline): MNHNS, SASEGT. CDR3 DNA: TGTGCCAGCAGTGAAAGTTCGGCGGGAGGGCTTCACGAGCAGTACTTC. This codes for CASSESSAGGLHEQYF.

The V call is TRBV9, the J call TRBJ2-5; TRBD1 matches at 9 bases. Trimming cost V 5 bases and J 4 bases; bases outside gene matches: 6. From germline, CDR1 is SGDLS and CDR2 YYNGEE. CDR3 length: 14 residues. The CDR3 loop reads CASSDDRGGETQYF. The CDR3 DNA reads TGTGCCAGCAGTGACGACAGGGGGGGAGAGACCCAGTACTTC.

DNA of the CDR3: TGCGCCAGCAGTGAGTCTTCCGGACAGCACACTGAAGCTTTCTTT. Protein: CASSESSGQHTEAFF. This chain uses TRBV10-1 with TRBJ1-1; D is possibly TRBD1 (6 bases). V dropped 0 bases and J dropped 3 bases, with 11 bases sitting between them. The CDR3 extends over 15 amino acids. Germline V lookup: CDR1 WNHNN, CDR2 SYGVQD (reference sequence).

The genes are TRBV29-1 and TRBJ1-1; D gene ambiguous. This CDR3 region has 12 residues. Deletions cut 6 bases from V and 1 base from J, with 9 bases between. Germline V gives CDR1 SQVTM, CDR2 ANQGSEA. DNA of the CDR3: TGCAGCGTCCGGACGGAGAACACTGAAGCTTTCTTT. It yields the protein CSVRTENTEAFF.

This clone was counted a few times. CDR3 DNA: TGTGCCAGCAGCTTTGCAGGGGGTACTCAGCCCCAGCATTTT. This sequence encodes CASSFAGGTQPQHF. The chain employs TRBV7-9 and TRBJ1-5; the match to TRBD1 covers 7 bases. The CDR3 sequence is 14 residues long. Trimming took 3 bases from V and 6 from J; bases not matched to a gene: 5. Germline V gene lookup returns CDR1 SEHNR and CDR2 FQNEAQ (reference sequence).

The CDR3 reads CASTRGGSSYEQYF. The CDR3 DNA follows: TGTGCCAGCACCCGGGGGGGGTCCTCCTACGAGCAGTACTTC. J is TRBJ2-7 and V is TRBV6-5; 8 bases are shared with TRBD2. J was trimmed by 0 bases and V by 7 bases; bases with no gene match: 5. Germline lookup yields CDR1 MNHEY and CDR2 SVGAGI. The CDR3 length is 14 residues.

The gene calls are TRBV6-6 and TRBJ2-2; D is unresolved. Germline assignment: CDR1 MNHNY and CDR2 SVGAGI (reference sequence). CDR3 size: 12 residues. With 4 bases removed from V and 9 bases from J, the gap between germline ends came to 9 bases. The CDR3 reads CASSLPLRELFF. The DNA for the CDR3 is TGTGCCAGCAGTTTACCGCTAAGGGAGCTGTTTTTT.

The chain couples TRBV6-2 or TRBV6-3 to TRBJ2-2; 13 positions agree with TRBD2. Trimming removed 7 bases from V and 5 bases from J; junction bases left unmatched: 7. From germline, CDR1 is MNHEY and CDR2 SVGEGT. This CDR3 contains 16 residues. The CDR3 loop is CASNPTSGGRTGELFF. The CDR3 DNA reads TGTGCCAGCAACCCGACTAGCGGGGGGCGGACCGGGGAGCTGTTTTTT.

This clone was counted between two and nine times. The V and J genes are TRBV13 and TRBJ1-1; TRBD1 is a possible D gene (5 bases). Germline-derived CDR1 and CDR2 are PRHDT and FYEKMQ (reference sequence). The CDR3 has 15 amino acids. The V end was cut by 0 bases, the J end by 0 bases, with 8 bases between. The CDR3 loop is CASSLGGDLNTEAFF. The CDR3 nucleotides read TGTGCCAGCAGCTTAGGTGGGGACTTGAACACTGAAGCTTTCTTT. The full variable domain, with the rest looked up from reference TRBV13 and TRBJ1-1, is AAGVIQSPRHLIKEKRETATLKCYPIPRHDTVYWYQQGPGQDPQFLISFYEKMQSDKGSIPDRFSAQQFSDYHSELNMSSLELGDSALYFCASSLGGDLNTEAFFGQGTRLTVV.

The chain's CDR3 is CASSVGDYEQYF. In nucleotides, the CDR3 is TGTGCCAGCAGCGTGGGGGACTACGAGCAGTACTTC. This rearrangement joins TRBV5-8 to TRBJ2-7; D may match TRBD1 or TRBD2 (5 bases each). Trimming took 4 bases from V and 3 from J, leaving 8 bases between them. The CDR3 sequence is 12 residues long. Germline CDR1 SGHTS, CDR2 YDEGEE.

CDR3 amino acids: CASSRTYPGTREPDTQYF. In DNA form, the CDR3 reads TGTGCCAGTAGCCGAACCTATCCCGGGACTAGGGAGCCAGATACGCAGTATTTT. V gene TRBV19 combines with J gene TRBJ2-3, with 8 nucleotides matching TRBD2. Germline V lookup: CDR1 LNHDA, CDR2 SQIVND (reference sequence). V lost 6 bases and J lost 4; bases outside the gene matches: 18. The CDR3 runs to 18 residues.

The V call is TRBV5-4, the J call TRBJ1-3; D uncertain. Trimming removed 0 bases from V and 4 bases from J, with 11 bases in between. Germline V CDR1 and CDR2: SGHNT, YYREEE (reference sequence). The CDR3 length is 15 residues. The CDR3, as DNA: TGTGCCAGCAGCTTGGCCCAGGCGGGAGGAAACACCATATATTTT. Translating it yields CASSLAQAGGNTIYF.

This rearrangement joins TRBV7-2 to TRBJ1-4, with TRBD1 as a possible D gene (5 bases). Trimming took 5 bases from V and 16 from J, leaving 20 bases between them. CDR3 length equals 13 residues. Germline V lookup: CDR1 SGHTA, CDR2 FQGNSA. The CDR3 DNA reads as TGTGCCAGCAGCCTGTCCAGGGATAAATCCCCGTTTTTT. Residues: CASSLSRDKSPFF.

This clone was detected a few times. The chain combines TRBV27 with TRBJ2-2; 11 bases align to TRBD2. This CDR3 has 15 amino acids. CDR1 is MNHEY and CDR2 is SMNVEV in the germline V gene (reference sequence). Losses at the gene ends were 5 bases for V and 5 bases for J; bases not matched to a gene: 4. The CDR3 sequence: CASSPGLAATGELFF. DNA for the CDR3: TGTGCCAGCAGTCCGGGACTAGCGGCGACCGGGGAGCTGTTTTTT.

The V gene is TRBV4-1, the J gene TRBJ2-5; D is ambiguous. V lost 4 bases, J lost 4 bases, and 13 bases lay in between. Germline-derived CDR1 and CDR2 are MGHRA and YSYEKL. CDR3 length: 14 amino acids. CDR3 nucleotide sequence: TGCGCCAGCAGCCGCTTCTTTTGGGGAGAGACCCAGTACTTC. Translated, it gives CASSRFFWGETQYF.

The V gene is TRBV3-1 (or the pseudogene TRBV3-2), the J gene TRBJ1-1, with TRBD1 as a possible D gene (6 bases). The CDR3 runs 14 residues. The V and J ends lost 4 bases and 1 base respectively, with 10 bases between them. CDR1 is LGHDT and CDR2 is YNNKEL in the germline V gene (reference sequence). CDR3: CASSPGGGNTEAFF. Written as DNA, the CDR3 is TGTGCCAGCAGCCCCGGAGGGGGGAACACTGAAGCTTTCTTT.

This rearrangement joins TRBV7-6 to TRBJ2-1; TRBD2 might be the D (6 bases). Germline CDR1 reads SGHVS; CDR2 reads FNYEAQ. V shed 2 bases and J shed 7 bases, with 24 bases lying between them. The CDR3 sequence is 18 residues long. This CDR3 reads CASSLSLRGGVGDNEQFF. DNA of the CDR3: TGTGCCAGCAGCTTAAGCCTCCGAGGAGGGGTCGGGGATAATGAGCAGTTCTTC.

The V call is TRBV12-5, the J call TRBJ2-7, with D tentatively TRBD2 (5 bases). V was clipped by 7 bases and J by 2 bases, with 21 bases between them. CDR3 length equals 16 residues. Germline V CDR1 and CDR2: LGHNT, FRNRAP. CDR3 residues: CASAALWASSAYEQYF. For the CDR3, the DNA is TGTGCTAGTGCCGCTCTCTGGGCTAGCTCGGCCTACGAGCAGTACTTC.

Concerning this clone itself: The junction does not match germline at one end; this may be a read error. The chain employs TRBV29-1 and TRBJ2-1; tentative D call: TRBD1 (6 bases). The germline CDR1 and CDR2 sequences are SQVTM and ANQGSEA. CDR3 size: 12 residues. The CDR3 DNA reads TGCAGCGTGAGCCCCGAGGGGACAAGGGTACTCTTC. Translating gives CSVSPEGTRVLF.

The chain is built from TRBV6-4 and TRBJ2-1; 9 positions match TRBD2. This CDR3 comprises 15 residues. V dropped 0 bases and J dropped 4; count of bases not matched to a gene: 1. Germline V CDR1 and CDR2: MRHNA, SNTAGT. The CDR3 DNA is TGTGCCAGCAGTGACTCTAGCGGGAGTTACAATGAGCAGTTCTTC. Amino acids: CASSDSSGSYNEQFF.

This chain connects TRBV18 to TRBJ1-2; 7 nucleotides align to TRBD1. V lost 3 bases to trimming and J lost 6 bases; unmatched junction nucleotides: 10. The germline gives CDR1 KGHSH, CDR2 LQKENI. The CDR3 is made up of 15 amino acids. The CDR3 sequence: CASSPNSQGHNGYTF. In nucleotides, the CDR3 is TGTGCCAGCTCACCCAACTCACAGGGGCATAATGGCTACACCTTC. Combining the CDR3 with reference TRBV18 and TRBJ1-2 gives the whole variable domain NAGVMQNPRHLVRRRGQEARLRCSPMKGHSHVYWYRQLPEEGLKFMVYLQKENIIDESGMPKERFSAEFPKEGPSILRIQQVVRGDSAAYFCASSPNSQGHNGYTFGSGTRLTVV.

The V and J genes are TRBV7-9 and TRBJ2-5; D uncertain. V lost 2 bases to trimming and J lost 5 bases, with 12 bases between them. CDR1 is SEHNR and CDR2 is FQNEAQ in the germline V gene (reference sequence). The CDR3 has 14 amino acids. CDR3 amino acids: CASSLTAHSETQYF. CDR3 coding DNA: TGTGCCAGCAGCTTAACGGCGCATTCGGAGACCCAGTACTTC.

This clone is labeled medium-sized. In DNA, the CDR3 is TGCGCCAGCAGCTCGGGACAGGGTTTCTACGAGCAGTACTTC. Translation: CASSSGQGFYEQYF. The rearrangement uses TRBV5-1 and TRBJ2-7; 9 bases map to TRBD1. Germline lookup yields CDR1 SGHRS and CDR2 YFSETQ. The CDR3 length is 14 residues. The V gene end was trimmed by 3 bases and the J gene end by 3 bases; junction bases not matched to a gene: 4.

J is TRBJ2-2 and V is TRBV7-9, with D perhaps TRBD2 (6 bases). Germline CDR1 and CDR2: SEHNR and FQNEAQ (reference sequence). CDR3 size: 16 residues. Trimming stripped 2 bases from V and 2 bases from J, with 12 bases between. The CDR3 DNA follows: TGTGCCAGCAGCTTATCTTGGCGGGGTAACACCGGGGAGCTGTTTTTT. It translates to CASSLSWRGNTGELFF.

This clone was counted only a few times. The DNA of the CDR3 is TGTGCCAGCAGCTTTGGGAATTCACCCCTCCACTTT. Residues: CASSFGNSPLHF. The chain carries TRBV7-9 and TRBJ1-6; D unresolved. The CDR3 has 12 residues. Looked up from germline, CDR1 is SEHNR and CDR2 is FQNEAQ (reference sequence). Trimming left V 3 bases short and J 7 bases short, with 4 bases between.

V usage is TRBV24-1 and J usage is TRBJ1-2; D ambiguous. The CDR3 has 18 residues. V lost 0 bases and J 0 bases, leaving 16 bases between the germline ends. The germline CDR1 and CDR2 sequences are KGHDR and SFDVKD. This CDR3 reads CATSDLMEECKANYGYTF. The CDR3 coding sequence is TGTGCCACCAGTGATTTGATGGAAGAGTGTAAGGCTAACTATGGCTACACCTTC.

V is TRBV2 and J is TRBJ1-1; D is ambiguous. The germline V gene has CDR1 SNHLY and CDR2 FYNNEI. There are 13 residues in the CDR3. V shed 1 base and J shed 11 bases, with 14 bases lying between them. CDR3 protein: CASSEEVNSRAFF. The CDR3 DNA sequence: TGTGCCAGCAGTGAAGAAGTTAATTCGAGGGCTTTCTTT.